This is a list of T cell receptor beta chains from one sample in a study of regulatory T cells in long-lasting Graves disease. TCRdb processed the multiplex PCR reads anew with MiXCR; each CDR3 protein has one entry. This table holds over 350,000 distinct CDR3 sequences, around 15% found once. A further study also used this sample, focusing on T cells in Graves' hyperthyroidism and ophthalmopathy.

The sequencing here drew on peripheral blood mononuclear cells (PBMCs), taken at new diagnosis, from a patient treated with antithyroid drugs. These receptors came from a woman between 50 and 59 years old with Graves disease. The CDR3 runs from the conserved cysteine through the conserved F or W. A D gene is named only where the DNA matches it firmly. Only some rows state a clone size, as once, few, many or a class for expanded clones.

j_gene | d_gene | v_gene | abundance | CDR3nt | CDR3aa
TRBJ2-1 | TRBD1 | TRBV6-1 | many | TGTGCCAGCTCACCGATGATTCAAGGGGGCCAGCCATACAATGAGCAGTTCTTC | CASSPMIQGGQPYNEQFF
TRBJ2-3 | . | TRBV28 | many | TGTGCCAGCAGTGGCGCGGACTTCACAGATACGCAGTATTTT | CASSGADFTDTQYF
TRBJ2-7 | TRBD1 | TRBV6-1 | many | TGTGCCAGCAGAACGGGACAGCCCGGAGGCTACGAGCAGTACTTC | CASRTGQPGGYEQYF
TRBJ1-2 | . | TRBV19 | . | TGTGCCAGTAGTATTGGGGATACGATCGAGGGCTACACCTTC | CASSIGDTIEGYTF
TRBJ1-2 | . | TRBV19 | few | TGTGCCAGTAGTATAGTGTTCCGGAGATCTAACTATGGCTACACCTTC | CASSIVFRRSNYGYTF
TRBJ2-7 | . | TRBV6-1 | many | TGTGCCAGCATCGAGACATCTCCACCCTACGAGCAGTACTTC | CASIETSPPYEQYF
TRBJ1-1 | . | TRBV19 | few | TGTGCCAGTAGTAAATCGGGACGGCGGACTGAAGCTTTCTTT | CASSKSGRRTEAFF
TRBJ1-2 | . | TRBV29-1 | few | TGCAGCGTTGACCCATCTGACCGATCGGACTATGGCTACACCTTC | CSVDPSDRSDYGYTF
TRBJ2-7 | . | TRBV30 | many | TGTGCCTGGAGTCCCGGTGGGGGTGAGCAGTACTTC | CAWSPGGGEQYF
TRBJ2-5 | TRBD2 | TRBV12-3/TRBV12-4 | many | TGTGCCTCTACTAGCGAACAAGAGACCCAGTACTTC | CASTSEQETQYF
TRBJ2-5 | TRBD2 | TRBV6-1 | . | TGTGCCAGCAGTGAATATGGTCGGGGACTAGAGGAGACCCAGTACTTC | CASSEYGRGLEETQYF
TRBJ2-3 | . | TRBV12-3/TRBV12-4 | many | TGTGCCAGCAGTTTTCGAGTTGCGGATACGCAGTATTTT | CASSFRVADTQYF
TRBJ2-1 | TRBD2 | TRBV6-2/TRBV6-3 | . | TGTGCCAGCAGTATAGGACTAGCGGGAGGTATATATGAGCGGTTCTTC | CASSIGLAGGIYERFF
TRBJ2-3 | TRBD2 | TRBV11-2 | few | TGCGCCAGCAGCCAAGATCCCGCCATAGCGGGGGGAGGAGTCACAGATACGCAGTATTTT | CASSQDPAIAGGGVTDTQYF
TRBJ2-5 | . | TRBV7-9 | many | TGTGCCAGCAGCCCTCGGGTGTTCCAAGAGACCCAGTACTTC | CASSPRVFQETQYF
TRBJ1-3 | TRBD1 | TRBV7-9 | . | TGTGCCAGCAGCTTATTTCGGGGACAGAGAAGCTCTGGAAACACCATATATTTT | CASSLFRGQRSSGNTIYF
TRBJ2-7 | . | TRBV5-1 | many | TGCGCCAGCAGCTTAGACAGAGTCTACGAGCAGTACTTC | CASSLDRVYEQYF
TRBJ1-2 | . | TRBV28 | many | TGTGCCAGCAACAGGCTCCTGGGCTACACCTTC | CASNRLLGYTF
TRBJ2-7 | . | TRBV11-2 | many | TGTGCCAGCAGCTTTGGTCAGGGGCACTACGAGCAGTACTTC | CASSFGQGHYEQYF
TRBJ2-3 | TRBD2 | TRBV20-1 | many | TGCAGTGCGCCAGGACTAGCGGGAGCAGATACGCAGTATTTT | CSAPGLAGADTQYF
TRBJ2-7 | . | TRBV11-2 | many | TGTGCCAGCAGCCCCCCCAGGGGGGGGACCCGGTACGAGCAGTACTTC | CASSPPRGGTRYEQYF
TRBJ1-1 | . | TRBV5-1 | many | TGTGCCAGCAGCTTGGGGCCGGACACTGAAGCTTTCTTT | CASSLGPDTEAFF
TRBJ2-7 | . | TRBV10-2 | few | TGCGCCAGCAGTGAGCTGTACAGGAGCGAGCAGTACTTC | CASSELYRSEQYF
TRBJ1-1 | TRBD1 | TRBV5-1 | few | TGCGCCAGCAGCCCCCTCACAGGGGAGAGTGAAGCTTTCTTT | CASSPLTGESEAFF
TRBJ2-1 | . | TRBV14 | . | TGTGCCAGCAGCCAAGATTGGCTAAGGCCCCACAATGAGCAGTTCTTC | CASSQDWLRPHNEQFF
TRBJ1-2 | . | TRBV6-2/TRBV6-3 | many | TGTGCCAGCAGTTACCTCCGGGACATCTCTAACTATGGCTACACCTTC | CASSYLRDISNYGYTF
TRBJ1-1 | . | TRBV3-1 | many | TGTGCCAGCAGCGGCAACTTTAGGGGAGCGGCCATGAACACTGAAGCTTTCTTT | CASSGNFRGAAMNTEAFF
TRBJ2-3 | . | TRBV2 | many | TGTGCCAGCAGTGGAGCTAGCGACGCAGATACGCAGTATTTT | CASSGASDADTQYF